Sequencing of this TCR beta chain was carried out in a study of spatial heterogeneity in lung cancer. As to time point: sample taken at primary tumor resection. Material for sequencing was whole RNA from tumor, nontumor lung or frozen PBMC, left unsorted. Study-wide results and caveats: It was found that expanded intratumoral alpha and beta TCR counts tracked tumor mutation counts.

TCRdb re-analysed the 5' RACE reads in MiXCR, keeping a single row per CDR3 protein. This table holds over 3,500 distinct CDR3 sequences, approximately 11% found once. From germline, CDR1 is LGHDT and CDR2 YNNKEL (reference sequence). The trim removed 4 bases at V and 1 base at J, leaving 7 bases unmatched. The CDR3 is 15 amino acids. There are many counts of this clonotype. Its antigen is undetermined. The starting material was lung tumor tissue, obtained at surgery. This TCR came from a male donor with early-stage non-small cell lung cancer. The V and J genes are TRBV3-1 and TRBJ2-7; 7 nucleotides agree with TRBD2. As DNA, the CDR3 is TGTGCCAGCAGCCCGGGACTACAGAGGTCCTACGAGCAGTACTTC. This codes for CASSPGLQRSYEQYF.